One T cell receptor (beta chain) is described in this entry. Its target is not known. The record originates from a study of T cells after yellow fever vaccination. Study-level findings and limits: From the bulk population, abundant clonotypes could contaminate and appear within FACS-sorted repertoires. The study re-detected most primary-vaccination clones after the booster (96% CD4, 88% CD8). Across the CD4 and CD8 compartments, a small share of clonotypes was present in both.

MiXCR, applied by TCRdb to the 5' RACE reads, yields one record per CDR3 protein. The profile shows under 400,000 distinct CDR3 sequences, under 15% of them singletons. The germline V and J ends were trimmed by 3 bases and 1 base, with 13 bases remaining between them. The germline gives CDR1 SGHTA, CDR2 FQGTGA. The CDR3 runs to 16 residues. Sample: CD4+ T cells sorted from PBMCs, taken 15 days after the yellow fever booster vaccination. The receptor's source is a man aged 18 to 29 who received the YFV17D yellow fever vaccine. This sequence joins TRBV7-3 and TRBJ1-3, with D possibly matching TRBD1 (5 bases). Here the CDR3 reads CASSLGPGASGNTIYF. The CDR3 bases are TGTGCCAGCAGCTTGGGTCCCGGGGCGTCTGGAAACACCATATATTTT.